The 20 T cell receptor beta chains below come from one sample, sequenced in a study of beta chain features in type 1 diabetes. Expressed TCRB transcripts were sequenced, since all the RNA that had been isolated was reverse transcribed. Profiling relied on immunoSEQ multiplex PCR, and the TCRdb table lists in-frame clones only, not all of them. This repertoire shows some 150,000 clones, more than 9% found once; its top ten account for 1.3%. The sample taken for sequencing was naive CD4+ T cells from blood. The receptors here all came from a man aged 18 to 35 in good health.

The chain uses TRBV5-5 and TRBJ2-2, with unresolved D. Trimming pared 1 base from V and 6 bases from J, leaving 4 bases between. Germline loops: CDR1 SGHKS, CDR2 YYEKEE (reference sequence). The CDR3 totals 12 residues. Here the CDR3 DNA reads TGTGCCAGCAGCTTGTTCTCCGGGGAGCTGTTTTTT. Translated, it gives CASSLFSGELFF.

The rearrangement uses TRBV7-8 and TRBJ2-2; 7 bases line up with TRBD1. With V trimmed by 1 base and J by 4 bases, 3 bases remained unmatched. This CDR3 has 15 residues. Germline values: CDR1 SGHVS, CDR2 FQNEAQ. In DNA form, the CDR3 reads TGTGCCAGCAGCTTAGGGGACAGCAGCACCGGGGAGCTGTTTTTT. This sequence encodes CASSLGDSSTGELFF.

This clone was observed many times. The identical CDR3 is also encoded by other nucleotide sequences in the sample. This chain uses TRBV7-2 with TRBJ2-5; TRBD2 might be the D (6 bases). The CDR3 loop spans 14 amino acids. Between the trimmed V and J ends, which lost 0 bases and 1 base, there was a span of 6 bases. CDR1 and CDR2 from the germline V gene are SGHTA and FQGNSA. CDR3 protein: CASSLAGGQETQYF. Written as DNA, the CDR3 is TGTGCCAGCAGCTTAGCGGGGGGCCAAGAGACCCAGTACTTC.

V is TRBV4-2 and J is TRBJ2-3, with D tentatively TRBD1 (5 bases). Germline loops: CDR1 LGHNA, CDR2 YNFKEQ. The CDR3 contains 15 residues. Trimming took off 0 bases at V and 2 bases at J, with 9 bases between the two ends. The CDR3 loop is CASSQDQGNTDTQYF. CDR3 sequence (DNA): TGTGCCAGCAGCCAAGATCAGGGTAACACAGATACGCAGTATTTT.

Only a few counts were recorded for this clone. The chain recombines TRBV7-9 with TRBJ1-4; D not resolved. Germline CDR1 and CDR2: SEHNR and FQNEAQ (reference sequence). The ends were cut back, 5 bases at V and 0 bases at J, with 13 bases in the middle. The CDR3 loop spans 16 amino acids. The DNA for the CDR3 is TGTGCCAGCAGCACCCAGCGGGTTGCAACTAATGAAAAACTGTTTTTT. The encoded protein is CASSTQRVATNEKLFF.

This clone was seen a handful of times. V is TRBV18 and J is TRBJ2-5, with 8 bases that match TRBD2. This CDR3 contains 15 residues. V shed 4 bases and J 4 bases; nucleotides not matched to a gene: 8. Germline values: CDR1 KGHSH, CDR2 LQKENI. CDR3 nucleotides: TGTGCCAGCTCACTCCGGACGGGGGGGCGAGAGACCCAGTACTTC. Residues: CASSLRTGGRETQYF.

This clone was counted at least ten times. V gene TRBV4-3 combines with J gene TRBJ1-2; D remains ambiguous. Trimming shortened V by 0 bases and J by 2 bases, and 4 bases separated the two germline ends. The CDR3 has 13 residues. CDR1 and CDR2 (germline): LGHNA, YSLEER. This CDR3 is CASSQDRNYGYTF. The CDR3 DNA follows: TGCGCCAGCAGCCAAGACAGGAACTATGGCTACACCTTC.

The rearrangement uses TRBV9 and TRBJ1-6; the match to TRBD1 covers 9 bases. The germline gives CDR1 SGDLS, CDR2 YYNGEE. The CDR3 length is 13 residues. Unmatched junction bases numbered 5, after V lost 4 bases and J lost 12 bases. DNA for the CDR3: TGTGCCAGCAGCCCCCGGGACAGGGTACCCCTCCACTTT. Translation: CASSPRDRVPLHF.

This clone was seen a few times. This chain links TRBV13 with TRBJ1-3, with 8 bases lining up with TRBD1. The CDR3 consists of 17 residues. The germline V gene encodes CDR1 PRHDT and CDR2 FYEKMQ (reference sequence). V lost 0 bases, J lost 1 base, and 5 bases stayed unmatched. CDR3 DNA: TGTGCCAGCAGCTTAGGGCCAGGGGGCTTTTCTGGAAACACCATATATTTT. Translating it yields CASSLGPGGFSGNTIYF.

This clone was seen only a few times. The chain couples TRBV15 to TRBJ1-3, with D unclear. The length of the CDR3 is 13 residues. Trimming shortened V by 5 bases and J by 4 bases, and 9 bases separated the two germline ends. Germline CDR1 is LNHNV and CDR2 is YYDKDF (reference sequence). The CDR3 sequence: CATSPLAGNTIYF. CDR3 DNA sequence: TGTGCCACCAGCCCGCTCGCGGGAAACACCATATATTTT.

V usage is TRBV30 and J usage is TRBJ2-1; a weak D match, TRBD2 (7 bases). V lost 2 bases and J 5 bases, leaving 22 bases between the germline ends. The CDR3 covers 17 residues. Germline V gives CDR1 GTSNPN, CDR2 SVGIG (reference sequence). This CDR3 is CAWSFSPQGGGHNEQFF. The DNA of the CDR3 is TGTGCCTGGAGTTTCTCGCCCCAGGGAGGGGGTCACAATGAGCAGTTCTTC.

The sample holds a few counts of this clone. The genes are TRBV25-1 and TRBJ2-5; TRBD2 is a possible D gene (6 bases). From germline, CDR1 is MGHDK and CDR2 SYGVNS. The CDR3 runs 14 residues. V was pared by 8 bases and J by 2 bases, with 15 bases between. The CDR3 DNA is TGTGCCAGCGCGGGGCGAACCGCGCAAGAGACCCAGTACTTC. This codes for CASAGRTAQETQYF.

V gene TRBV18 combines with J gene TRBJ2-5, with 13 bases identical to TRBD2. Germline V CDR1 and CDR2: KGHSH, LQKENI. V lost 1 base to trimming and J lost 5 bases; unmatched junction nucleotides: 4. CDR3 length: 16 amino acids. The CDR3 DNA reads TGTGCCAGCTCACCACGACTAGCGGGGGGACGGGAGACCCAGTACTTC. This encodes CASSPRLAGGRETQYF. Full variable domain (outside the CDR3, taken from reference TRBV18 and TRBJ2-5): NAGVMQNPRHLVRRRGQEARLRCSPMKGHSHVYWYRQLPEEGLKFMVYLQKENIIDESGMPKERFSAEFPKEGPSILRIQQVVRGDSAAYFCASSPRLAGGRETQYFGPGTRLLVL.

This clone was observed a few times. The CDR3 coding sequence is TGCGCCAGCAGCCCTCAGGCTAGCGGGGATTTAGATACGCAGTATTTT. It codes for CASSPQASGDLDTQYF. The chain uses TRBV5-1 and TRBJ2-3, with TRBD2 matching over 9 bases. The CDR3 extends over 16 amino acids. The V gene's germline CDR1 is SGHRS and CDR2 YFSETQ. J gave up 5 bases and V 4 bases, and 11 bases lay outside the gene matches.

V and J are TRBV29-1 and TRBJ2-2, with 9 nucleotides matching TRBD1. Germline V lookup: CDR1 SQVTM, CDR2 ANQGSEA. This CDR3 is 14 amino acids long. Trimming took 3 bases from V and 6 from J; bases not matched to a gene: 5. CDR3 sequence (DNA): TGCAGCGTTGATAGGGGACAGGGCCCCGGGGAGCTGTTTTTT. The encoded protein is CSVDRGQGPGELFF.

This clone came up a few times. The chain carries TRBV27 and TRBJ2-1; 10 nucleotides agree with TRBD2. The CDR3 contains 15 residues. Germline assignment: CDR1 MNHEY and CDR2 SMNVEV (reference sequence). The V and J ends lost 5 bases and 5 bases, in that order; junction bases with no gene match: 6. CDR3 region: CASSLPGTSDNEQFF. The DNA for the CDR3 is TGTGCCAGCAGTCTCCCCGGGACTAGCGACAATGAGCAGTTCTTC.

The chain is built from TRBV7-4 and TRBJ1-5, with 10 positions matching TRBD1. The length of the CDR3 is 18 residues. J was trimmed by 4 bases and V by 1 base; bases with no gene match: 10. CDR1 and CDR2 from the germline V gene are SGHVT and SQSDAQ. The CDR3 spells CASSLEGQGLRCNQPQHF. The CDR3 coding sequence is TGTGCCAGCAGCTTAGAGGGACAGGGGTTACGTTGTAATCAGCCCCAGCATTTT.

A few counts support this clone. V usage is TRBV27 and J usage is TRBJ2-7; TRBD1 agrees at 7 bases. V gave up 5 bases and J gave up 2 bases; unmatched junction bases: 9. Per germline, CDR1 MNHEY and CDR2 SMNVEV (reference sequence). The CDR3 consists of 15 residues. The CDR3 coding sequence is TGTGCCAGCAGTCTATTAGGGACAGTCGCCTACGAGCAGTACTTC. Protein: CASSLLGTVAYEQYF.

The genes are TRBV6-1 and TRBJ2-3; D is unresolved. Trimming took off 8 bases at V and 2 bases at J, with 17 bases between the two ends. CDR1 and CDR2 (germline): MNHNS, SASEGT. The CDR3 loop spans 15 amino acids. In DNA, the CDR3 is TGTGCCAGCTCAGTGGCAGGCCATGCCACAGATACGCAGTATTTT. This sequence encodes CASSVAGHATDTQYF.

CDR3: CASSQRGTAPDSYEQYF. The CDR3 DNA reads as TGTGCCAGCTCACAACGAGGGACAGCCCCCGACTCCTACGAGCAGTACTTC. This chain connects TRBV18 to TRBJ2-7; 7 bases are shared with TRBD1. Trimming at V came to 4 bases and at J to 0 bases, leaving 12 bases not matched to a gene. CDR3 length equals 17 residues. Germline lookup yields CDR1 KGHSH and CDR2 LQKENI.